This T cell receptor beta chain appears in the sequencing data of a study of cytomegalovirus exposure and HLA in healthy donors. Study-level findings and limits: Rare sequences made up most TCRs, while some public TCRs were found in many donors.

Assay: immunoSEQ multiplex PCR; the TCRdb copy retains only in-frame clones and omits some. The sample has 250,000 to 400,000 clones, roughly 88% seen once; the top ten hold approximately 0.96%. The CDR3 is 15 residues long. Germline-derived CDR1 and CDR2 are SEHNR and FQNEAQ (reference sequence). J was trimmed by 5 bases and V by 5 bases; bases with no gene match: 7. This clone was detected many times. The antigen remains unidentified. This chain joins TRBV7-9 and TRBJ2-5, with TRBD1 matching over 11 bases. This receptor was obtained from a man aged 25 to 40 in good health and CMV-seronegative. The sequencing input was PBMCs. CDR3 sequence (DNA): TGTGCCAGCAGCCAAGGGACAGGGGGTGAGGAGACCCAGTACTTC. Protein sequence: CASSQGTGGEETQYF. Using reference TRBV7-9 and TRBJ2-5 for the parts outside the CDR3, the full variable domain is DTGVSQNPRHKITKRGQNVTFRCDPISEHNRLYWYRQTLGQGPEFLTYFQNEAQLEKSRLLSDRFSAERPKGSFSTLEIQRTEQGDSAMYLCASSQGTGGEETQYFGPGTRLLVL.